Below, one T cell receptor (beta chain) is given with its context. Cohorts were based on clinical histories the participants reported. Germline V gene lookup returns CDR1 MNHEY and CDR2 SMNVEV (reference sequence). CDR3 length equals 15 residues. The V gene lost 3 bases and the J gene lost 0 bases, with 12 bases spanning the gap. The data were taken from a study of blood T cell repertoires in COVID-19. The table came from immunoSEQ multiplex PCR; TCRdb's copy has only in-frame clones and leaves some out. The sample includes some 190,000 clones, 86% of them seen just once. The chain recombines TRBV27 with TRBJ2-7; possibly TRBD2 for D (6 bases). Source material: PBMCs or T cells enriched from blood (not recorded which). The sequence derives from a man aged 40-55 years with acute COVID-19. The CDR3: CASSLSGGASYEQYF. DNA of the CDR3: TGTGCCAGCAGTTTGTCGGGCGGGGCCTCCTACGAGCAGTACTTC.